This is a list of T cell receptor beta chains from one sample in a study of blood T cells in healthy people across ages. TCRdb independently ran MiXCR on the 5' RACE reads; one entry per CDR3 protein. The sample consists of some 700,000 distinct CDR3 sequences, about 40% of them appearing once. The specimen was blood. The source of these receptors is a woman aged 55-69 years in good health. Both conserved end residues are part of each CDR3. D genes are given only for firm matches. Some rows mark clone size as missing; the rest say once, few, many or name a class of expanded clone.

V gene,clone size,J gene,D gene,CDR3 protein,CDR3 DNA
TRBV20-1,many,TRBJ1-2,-,CSASFLTAGASGYGYTF,TGCAGTGCTAGCTTCCTGACGGCAGGGGCTTCCGGCTATGGCTACACCTTC
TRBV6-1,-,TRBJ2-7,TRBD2,CASRGSSGTYEQYF,TGTGCCAGCAGGGGAAGTAGCGGGACCTACGAGCAGTACTTC
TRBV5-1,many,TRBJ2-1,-,CASSLEVGRHEQFF,TGCGCCAGCAGCTTGGAGGTTGGGAGGCATGAGCAGTTCTTC
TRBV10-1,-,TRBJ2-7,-,CASSERMLAVTYEQYF,TGCGCCAGCAGTGAAAGGATGTTAGCGGTCACCTACGAGCAGTACTTC
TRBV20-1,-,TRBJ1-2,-,CSANRVYGYTF,TGCAGTGCTAACAGGGTTTATGGCTACACCTTC
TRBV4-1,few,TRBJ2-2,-,CASSQDKWQGIPGELFF,TGCGCCAGCAGCCAAGATAAGTGGCAGGGCATCCCCGGGGAGCTGTTTTTT
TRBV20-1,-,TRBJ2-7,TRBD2,CSARLGTSGSSEQYF,TGCAGTGCGAGGTTAGGGACTAGCGGGAGTAGCGAGCAGTACTTC
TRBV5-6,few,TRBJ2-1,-,CASSLVYQPKSSYNEQFF,TGTGCCAGCAGCTTGGTCTACCAGCCTAAGAGCTCCTACAATGAGCAGTTCTTC
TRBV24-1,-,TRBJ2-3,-,CATRAPGPTDTQYF,TGTGCCACCAGAGCACCCGGGCCCACAGATACGCAGTATTTT
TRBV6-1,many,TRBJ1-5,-,CASRPDGSNQPQHF,TGTGCCAGCAGACCGGACGGTAGCAATCAGCCCCAGCATTTT
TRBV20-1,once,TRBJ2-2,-,CSARRFTLGELFF,TGCAGTGCTAGAAGATTTACCCTCGGGGAGCTGTTTTTT
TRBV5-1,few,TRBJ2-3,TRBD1,CASAPGQFTDTQYF,TGCGCCAGCGCCCCGGGACAGTTCACAGATACGCAGTATTTT
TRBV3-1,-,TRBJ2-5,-,CASSQDWGAEYF,TGTGCCAGCAGCCAAGACTGGGGCGCGGAGTACTTC